The rows below give T cell receptor gamma chains drawn from one sample of a study of Vδ1+ human thymocytes. TCRdb applied CATT to the multiplex PCR reads for clone calling. The sample lists about 22,000 gamma-chain clones, roughly 13% occurring once. Material: Vdelta1+ gamma-delta thymocytes from the thymus. The origin of the receptors is a child in the first two years of life who had congenital heart surgery. The CDR3 runs from the conserved cysteine through the conserved F or W. Each record gives: V gene, clone size, J gene, CDR3 length, CDR3 DNA, CDR3 protein. Clone sizes are given selectively: once, few, many, or a class where the clone is expanded.

v_call: TRGV2; clone_size: -; j_call: TRGJP1; cdr3_length: 16; cdr3_nt: TGTGCCGCCTGGGATAGAGATTATACCACTGGTTGGTTCAAGATATTT; cdr3_aa: CAAWDRDYTTGWFKIF
v_call: TRGV8; clone_size: few; j_call: TRGJ1/TRGJ2; cdr3_length: 14; cdr3_nt: TGTGCCACCTGGGATACGGTGTCAATCTATAAGAAACTCTTT; cdr3_aa: CATWDTVSIYKKLF
v_call: TRGV2; clone_size: few; j_call: TRGJ1/TRGJ2; cdr3_length: 14; cdr3_nt: TGTGCCACCTGGGACGGGCGGGAGTATTATAAGAAACTCTTT; cdr3_aa: CATWDGREYYKKLF
v_call: TRGV5; clone_size: few; j_call: TRGJ1/TRGJ2; cdr3_length: 13; cdr3_nt: TGTGCCACCTGGGACAGCTCCCTATATAAGAAACTCTTT; cdr3_aa: CATWDSSLYKKLF
v_call: TRGV4; clone_size: -; j_call: TRGJ1/TRGJ2; cdr3_length: 10; cdr3_nt: TGTGCCACCTCCGTCCATAAGAAACTCTTT; cdr3_aa: CATSVHKKLF
v_call: TRGV8; clone_size: few; j_call: TRGJ1/TRGJ2; cdr3_length: 11; cdr3_nt: TGTGCCACCTGGGGCTTCATGGGGAAACTCTTT; cdr3_aa: CATWGFMGKLF
v_call: TRGV4; clone_size: -; j_call: TRGJ1/TRGJ2; cdr3_length: 11; cdr3_nt: TGTGCCACCTGGGATGGGGAAAAGAAACTCTTT; cdr3_aa: CATWDGEKKLF
v_call: TRGV4; clone_size: -; j_call: TRGJ1/TRGJ2; cdr3_length: 12; cdr3_nt: TGTGCCACCTGGCTTTATTATTATAAGAAACTCTTT; cdr3_aa: CATWLYYYKKLF
v_call: TRGV9; clone_size: few; j_call: TRGJ1/TRGJ2; cdr3_length: 10; cdr3_nt: TGCGCCTTGTGGGAGGTGGGGAAACTCTTT; cdr3_aa: CALWEVGKLF
v_call: TRGV3; clone_size: few; j_call: TRGJP2; cdr3_length: 15; cdr3_nt: TGTGCCACCTGGGACAGTTATCCTAGTGATTGGATCAAGACGTTT; cdr3_aa: CATWDSYPSDWIKTF
v_call: TRGV4; clone_size: -; j_call: TRGJ1/TRGJ2; cdr3_length: 14; cdr3_nt: TGTGCCACCTGGAATGGGCCCGATTATTATAAGAAACTCTTT; cdr3_aa: CATWNGPDYYKKLF
v_call: TRGV4; clone_size: -; j_call: TRGJ1/TRGJ2; cdr3_length: 11; cdr3_nt: TGTGCCACCTGGGGCCGATATAAGAAACTCTTT; cdr3_aa: CATWGRYKKLF
v_call: TRGV9; clone_size: -; j_call: TRGJ1/TRGJ2; cdr3_length: 15; cdr3_nt: TGTGCCTTGTGGGCCGAATCTGAGCATTATTATAAGAAACTCTTT; cdr3_aa: CALWAESEHYYKKLF
v_call: TRGV2; clone_size: medium-sized; j_call: TRGJ1/TRGJ2; cdr3_length: 13; cdr3_nt: TGTGCCACCTGGGACGGGCTTGGTTATAAGAAACTCTTT; cdr3_aa: CATWDGLGYKKLF
v_call: TRGV3; clone_size: -; j_call: TRGJ1/TRGJ2; cdr3_length: 11; cdr3_nt: TGTGCCACCTGGTCGCCCCTAAAGAAACTCTTT; cdr3_aa: CATWSPLKKLF
v_call: TRGV4; clone_size: medium-sized; j_call: TRGJ1/TRGJ2; cdr3_length: 14; cdr3_nt: TGTGCCACCTGGGATGGCCCGAATTATTATAAGAAACTCTTT; cdr3_aa: CATWDGPNYYKKLF
v_call: TRGV5; clone_size: -; j_call: TRGJ1/TRGJ2; cdr3_length: 15; cdr3_nt: TGTGCCACCTGGGACAGGCAGTCTAATTATTATAAGAAACTCTTT; cdr3_aa: CATWDRQSNYYKKLF
v_call: TRGV4; clone_size: few; j_call: TRGJ1/TRGJ2; cdr3_length: 15; cdr3_nt: TGTGCCACCTGGGCCTTTAACTCGAATTATTATAAGAAACTCTTT; cdr3_aa: CATWAFNSNYYKKLF
v_call: TRGV8; clone_size: once; j_call: TRGJP2; cdr3_length: 15; cdr3_nt: TGTGCCACCTGGGATCTCATTAGTAGTGATTGGATCAAGACGTTT; cdr3_aa: CATWDLISSDWIKTF
v_call: TRGV9; clone_size: -; j_call: TRGJ1/TRGJ2; cdr3_length: 15; cdr3_nt: TGTGCCTTGTGGGAGGTGAAGAATTTGGGTTATAAGAAACTCTTT; cdr3_aa: CALWEVKNLGYKKLF
v_call: TRGV4; clone_size: few; j_call: TRGJ1/TRGJ2; cdr3_length: 13; cdr3_nt: TGTGCCACCTGGAATGGTTATTATTATAAGAAACTCTTT; cdr3_aa: CATWNGYYYKKLF
v_call: TRGV3; clone_size: few; j_call: TRGJ1/TRGJ2; cdr3_length: 14; cdr3_nt: TGTGCCACCTGGGACAGGCCCGAGGATTATAAGAAACTCTTT; cdr3_aa: CATWDRPEDYKKLF
v_call: TRGV9; clone_size: few; j_call: TRGJ1/TRGJ2; cdr3_length: 14; cdr3_nt: TGTGCCTTGTGGGAGGTGCGAGGTGATTATAAGAAACTCTTT; cdr3_aa: CALWEVRGDYKKLF
v_call: TRGV9; clone_size: -; j_call: TRGJ1/TRGJ2; cdr3_length: 13; cdr3_nt: TGTGCCTTGTGGGGCCCGAATTATTATAAGAAACTCTTT; cdr3_aa: CALWGPNYYKKLF
v_call: TRGV4; clone_size: few; j_call: TRGJ1/TRGJ2; cdr3_length: 13; cdr3_nt: TGTGCCACCTCCAATAAAGGGCATTATAAGAAACTCTTT; cdr3_aa: CATSNKGHYKKLF
v_call: TRGV4; clone_size: few; j_call: TRGJ1/TRGJ2; cdr3_length: 12; cdr3_nt: TGTGCCACCTGGAATGGGACCTATAAGAAACTCTTT; cdr3_aa: CATWNGTYKKLF
v_call: TRGV9; clone_size: few; j_call: TRGJ1/TRGJ2; cdr3_length: 12; cdr3_nt: TGTGCCTTGTGGGCAGATTATTATAAGAAACTCTTT; cdr3_aa: CALWADYYKKLF
v_call: TRGV9; clone_size: few; j_call: TRGJP; cdr3_length: 16; cdr3_nt: TGTGCCTTGTGGGAGGTCTGGGAGTTGGGCAAAAAAATCAAGGTATTT; cdr3_aa: CALWEVWELGKKIKVF
v_call: TRGV4; clone_size: few; j_call: TRGJ1/TRGJ2; cdr3_length: 13; cdr3_nt: TGTGCCACCTGGAAAAGTGGTTATTATAAGAAACTCTTT; cdr3_aa: CATWKSGYYKKLF
v_call: TRGV5; clone_size: medium-sized; j_call: TRGJ1/TRGJ2; cdr3_length: 11; cdr3_nt: TGTGCCACCTGGGACAGGCCGGGGAAACTCTTT; cdr3_aa: CATWDRPGKLF
v_call: TRGV8; clone_size: -; j_call: TRGJP2; cdr3_length: 17; cdr3_nt: TGTGCCACCTGGGATAGATTTGCGGGGTGTAGTGATTGGATCAAGACGTTT; cdr3_aa: CATWDRFAGCSDWIKTF
v_call: TRGV8; clone_size: -; j_call: TRGJP1; cdr3_length: 13; cdr3_nt: TGTGCCACCTGGGGGGCCACTGGTTGGTTCAAGATATTT; cdr3_aa: CATWGATGWFKIF
v_call: TRGV2; clone_size: -; j_call: TRGJ1/TRGJ2; cdr3_length: 12; cdr3_nt: TGTGCCACCTGGGGACGTTATTATAAGAAACTCTTT; cdr3_aa: CATWGRYYKKLF
v_call: TRGV4; clone_size: few; j_call: TRGJP1; cdr3_length: 13; cdr3_nt: TGTGCCACCTGGGATGGGCCCGGTTGGTTCAAGATATTT; cdr3_aa: CATWDGPGWFKIF
v_call: TRGV8; clone_size: few; j_call: TRGJ1/TRGJ2; cdr3_length: 14; cdr3_nt: TGTGCCACCTGGGATAAGGGGGGGGTAAGTAAGAAACTCTTT; cdr3_aa: CATWDKGGVSKKLF
v_call: TRGV9; clone_size: few; j_call: TRGJP1; cdr3_length: 15; cdr3_nt: TGTGCCTTGTGGGAGGTTAGGACCACTGGTTGGTTCAAGATATTT; cdr3_aa: CALWEVRTTGWFKIF
v_call: TRGV5; clone_size: -; j_call: TRGJ1/TRGJ2; cdr3_length: 15; cdr3_nt: TGTGCCACCTGGGACAGGCCCTCGAATTATTATAAGAAACTCTTT; cdr3_aa: CATWDRPSNYYKKLF